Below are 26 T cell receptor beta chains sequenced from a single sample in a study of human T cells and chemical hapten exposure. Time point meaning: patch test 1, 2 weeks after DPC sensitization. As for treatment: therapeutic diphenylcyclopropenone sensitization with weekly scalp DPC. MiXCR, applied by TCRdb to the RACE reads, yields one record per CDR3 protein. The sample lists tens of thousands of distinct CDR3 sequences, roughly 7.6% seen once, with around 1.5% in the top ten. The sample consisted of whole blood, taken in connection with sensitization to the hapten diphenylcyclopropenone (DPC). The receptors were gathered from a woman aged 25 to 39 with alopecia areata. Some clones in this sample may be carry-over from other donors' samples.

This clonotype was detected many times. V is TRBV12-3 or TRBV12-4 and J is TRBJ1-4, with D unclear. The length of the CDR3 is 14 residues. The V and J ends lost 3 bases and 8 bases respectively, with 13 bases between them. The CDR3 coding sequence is TGTGCCAGCAGTTTGTCCACTAAACCGGAAAAACTGTTTTTT. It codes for CASSLSTKPEKLFF.

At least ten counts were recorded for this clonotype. The CDR3 reads CASWADGVRNSPLHF. As DNA, the CDR3 is TGTGCCAGCTGGGCGGACGGGGTTCGGAATTCACCCCTCCACTTT. The chain employs TRBV2 and TRBJ1-6; D is unclear. Germline loops: CDR1 SNHLY, CDR2 FYNNEI. Trimming left V 8 bases short and J 7 bases short, with 18 bases between. This CDR3 has 15 amino acids.

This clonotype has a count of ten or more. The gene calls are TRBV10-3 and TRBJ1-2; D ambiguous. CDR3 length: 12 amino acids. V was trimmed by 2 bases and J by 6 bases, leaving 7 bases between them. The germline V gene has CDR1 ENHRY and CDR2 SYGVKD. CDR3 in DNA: TGTGCCATCAGTGAGAGGGTGCATGGCTACACCTTC. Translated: CAISERVHGYTF.

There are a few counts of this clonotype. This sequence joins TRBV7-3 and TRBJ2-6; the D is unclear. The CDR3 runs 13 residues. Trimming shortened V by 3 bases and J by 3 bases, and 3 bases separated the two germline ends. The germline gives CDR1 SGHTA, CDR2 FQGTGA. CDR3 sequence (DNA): TGTGCCAGCAGCTTCTTTGGGGCCAACGTCCTGACTTTC. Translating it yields CASSFFGANVLTF.

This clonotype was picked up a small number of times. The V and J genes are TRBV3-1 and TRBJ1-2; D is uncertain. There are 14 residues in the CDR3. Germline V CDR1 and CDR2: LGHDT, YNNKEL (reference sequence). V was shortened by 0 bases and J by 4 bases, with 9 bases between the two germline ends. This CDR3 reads CASSQDIGGYGYTF. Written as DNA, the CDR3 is TGTGCCAGCAGCCAAGATATCGGCGGCTATGGCTACACCTTC.

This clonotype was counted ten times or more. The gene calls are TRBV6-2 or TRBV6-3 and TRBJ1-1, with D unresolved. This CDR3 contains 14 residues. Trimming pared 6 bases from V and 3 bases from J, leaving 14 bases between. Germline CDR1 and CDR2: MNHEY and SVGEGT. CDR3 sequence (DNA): TGTGCCAGCAGGCGGGGAACCGTGGACACTGAAGCTTTCTTT. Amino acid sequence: CASRRGTVDTEAFF.

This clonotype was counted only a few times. In nucleotides, the CDR3 is TGTGCTAGTGGTTTGGTTTATAGGAATACTTACTACGAGCAGTACTTC. Residues: CASGLVYRNTYYEQYF. The chain joins TRBV12-5 to TRBJ2-7; D not certain. V was clipped by 0 bases and J by 3 bases, with 15 bases between them. The CDR3 is 16 residues long. CDR1 is LGHNT and CDR2 is FRNRAP in the germline V gene.

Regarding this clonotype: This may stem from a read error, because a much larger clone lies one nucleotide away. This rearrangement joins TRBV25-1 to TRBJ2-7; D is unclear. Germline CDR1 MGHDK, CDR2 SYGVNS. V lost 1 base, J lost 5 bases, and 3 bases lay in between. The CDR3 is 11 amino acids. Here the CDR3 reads CASSECDEQYF. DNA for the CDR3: TGTGCCAGCAGTGAATGCGACGAGCAGTACTTC.

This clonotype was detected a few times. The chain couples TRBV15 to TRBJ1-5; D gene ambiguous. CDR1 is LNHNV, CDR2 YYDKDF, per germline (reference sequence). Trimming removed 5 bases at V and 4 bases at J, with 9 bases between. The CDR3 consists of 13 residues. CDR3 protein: CATSVLPNQPQHF. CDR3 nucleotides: TGTGCCACCAGCGTCTTGCCAAATCAGCCCCAGCATTTT.

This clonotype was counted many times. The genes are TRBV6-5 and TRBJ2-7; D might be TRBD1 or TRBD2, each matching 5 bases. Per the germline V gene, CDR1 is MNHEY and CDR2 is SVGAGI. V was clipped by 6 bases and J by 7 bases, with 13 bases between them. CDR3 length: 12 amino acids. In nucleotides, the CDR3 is TGTGCCAGCAGGTCAGGGACCTCGGAGCAGTACTTC. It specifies CASRSGTSEQYF.

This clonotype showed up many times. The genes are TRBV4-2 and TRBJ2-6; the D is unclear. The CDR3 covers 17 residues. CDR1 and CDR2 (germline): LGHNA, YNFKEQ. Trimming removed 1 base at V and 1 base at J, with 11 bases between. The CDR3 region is CASSQGYRRSGANVLTF. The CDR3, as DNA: TGTGCCAGCAGCCAAGGATATCGGAGATCTGGGGCCAACGTCCTGACTTTC.

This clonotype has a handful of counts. This CDR3 reads CSVVRQGLYNEQFF. Here the CDR3 DNA reads TGCAGCGTTGTGAGACAGGGGCTATACAATGAGCAGTTCTTC. The gene calls are TRBV29-1 and TRBJ2-1, with TRBD1 identical over 8 bases. This CDR3 spans 14 amino acids. Looked up from germline, CDR1 is SQVTM and CDR2 is ANQGSEA. With V trimmed by 4 bases and J by 4 bases, 6 bases remained unmatched.

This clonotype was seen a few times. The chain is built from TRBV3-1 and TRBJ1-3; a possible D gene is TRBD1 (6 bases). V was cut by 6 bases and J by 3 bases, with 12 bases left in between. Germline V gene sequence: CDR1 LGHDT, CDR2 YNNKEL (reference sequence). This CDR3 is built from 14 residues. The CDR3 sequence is CASRRTGIGNTIYF. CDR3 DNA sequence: TGTGCCAGCAGGCGAACAGGGATTGGAAACACCATATATTTT.

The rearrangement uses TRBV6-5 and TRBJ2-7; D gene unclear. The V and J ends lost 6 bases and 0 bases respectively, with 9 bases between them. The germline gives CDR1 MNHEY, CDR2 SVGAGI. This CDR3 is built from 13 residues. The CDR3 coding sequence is TGTGCCAGCAGACCCGGGCCCTCCTACGAGCAGTACTTC. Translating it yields CASRPGPSYEQYF.

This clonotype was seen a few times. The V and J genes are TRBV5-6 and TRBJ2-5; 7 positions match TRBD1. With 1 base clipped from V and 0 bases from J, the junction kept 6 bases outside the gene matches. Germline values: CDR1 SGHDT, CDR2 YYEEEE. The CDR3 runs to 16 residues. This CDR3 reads CASSLTGDMYQETQYF. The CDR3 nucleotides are TGTGCCAGCAGCTTGACAGGGGACATGTACCAAGAGACCCAGTACTTC.

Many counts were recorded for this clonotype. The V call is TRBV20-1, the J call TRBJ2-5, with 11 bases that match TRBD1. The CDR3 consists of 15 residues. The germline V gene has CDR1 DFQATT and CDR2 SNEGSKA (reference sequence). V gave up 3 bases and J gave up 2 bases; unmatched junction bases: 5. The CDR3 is CSASPGTGGQETQYF. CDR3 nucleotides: TGCAGTGCTAGCCCCGGGACAGGGGGACAAGAGACCCAGTACTTC.

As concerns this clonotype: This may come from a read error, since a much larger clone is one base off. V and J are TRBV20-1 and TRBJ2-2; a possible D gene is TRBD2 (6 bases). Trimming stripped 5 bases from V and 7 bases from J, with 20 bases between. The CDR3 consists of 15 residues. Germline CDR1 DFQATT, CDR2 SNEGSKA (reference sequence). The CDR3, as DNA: TGCAGTGCTGGAGGGTCGGGTAGACGGGGCGGGGAGCTGTTTTTT. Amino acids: CSAGGSGRRGGELFF.

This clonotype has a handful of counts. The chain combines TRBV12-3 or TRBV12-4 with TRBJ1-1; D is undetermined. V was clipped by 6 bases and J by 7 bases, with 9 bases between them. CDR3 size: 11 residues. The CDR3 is CASSRNDEAFF. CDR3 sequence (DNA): TGTGCCAGCAGCCGGAATGATGAAGCTTTCTTT.

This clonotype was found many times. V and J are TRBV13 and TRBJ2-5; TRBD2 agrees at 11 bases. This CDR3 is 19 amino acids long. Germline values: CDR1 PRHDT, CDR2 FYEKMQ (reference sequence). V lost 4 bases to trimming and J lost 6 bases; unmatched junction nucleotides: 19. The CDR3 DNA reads TGTGCCAGCAGCTCCCCTTGGCTTCTAGCGGGGGGCAGCTATCAGACCCAGTACTTC. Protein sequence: CASSSPWLLAGGSYQTQYF.

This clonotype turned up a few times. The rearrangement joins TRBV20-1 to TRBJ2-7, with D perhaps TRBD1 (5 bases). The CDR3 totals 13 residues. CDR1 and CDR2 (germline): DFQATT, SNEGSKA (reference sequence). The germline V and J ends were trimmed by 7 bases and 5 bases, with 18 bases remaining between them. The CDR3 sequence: CSVKSQGRNEQYF. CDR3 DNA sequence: TGCAGTGTTAAAAGTCAGGGAAGAAACGAGCAGTACTTC.

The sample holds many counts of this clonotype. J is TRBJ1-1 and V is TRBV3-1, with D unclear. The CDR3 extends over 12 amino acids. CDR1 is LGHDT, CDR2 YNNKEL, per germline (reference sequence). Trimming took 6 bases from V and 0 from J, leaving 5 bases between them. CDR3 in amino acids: CASSNLNTEAFF. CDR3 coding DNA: TGTGCCAGCAGTAACTTGAACACTGAAGCTTTCTTT.

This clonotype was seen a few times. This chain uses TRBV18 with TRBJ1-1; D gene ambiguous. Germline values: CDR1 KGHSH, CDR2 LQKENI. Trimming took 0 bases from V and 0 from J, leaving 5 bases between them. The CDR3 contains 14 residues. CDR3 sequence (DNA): TGTGCCAGCTCACCACCCGCAATGAACACTGAAGCTTTCTTT. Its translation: CASSPPAMNTEAFF. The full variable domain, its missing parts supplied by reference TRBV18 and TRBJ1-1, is NAGVMQNPRHLVRRRGQEARLRCSPMKGHSHVYWYRQLPEEGLKFMVYLQKENIIDESGMPKERFSAEFPKEGPSILRIQQVVRGDSAAYFCASSPPAMNTEAFFGQGTRLTVV.

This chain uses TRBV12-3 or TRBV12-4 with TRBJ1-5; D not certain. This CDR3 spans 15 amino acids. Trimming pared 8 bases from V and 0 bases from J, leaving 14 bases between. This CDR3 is CASGTREDSNQPQHF. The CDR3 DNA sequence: TGTGCCAGCGGAACGCGGGAGGATAGCAATCAGCCCCAGCATTTT.

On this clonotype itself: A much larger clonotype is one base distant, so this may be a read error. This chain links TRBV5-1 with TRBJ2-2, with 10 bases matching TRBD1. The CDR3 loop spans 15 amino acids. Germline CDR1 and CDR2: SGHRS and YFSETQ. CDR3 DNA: TGCGCCACCAGCCGAGACAGGGGGCGCACCGGGGAGCTGTTTTTT. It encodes CATSRDRGRTGELFF.

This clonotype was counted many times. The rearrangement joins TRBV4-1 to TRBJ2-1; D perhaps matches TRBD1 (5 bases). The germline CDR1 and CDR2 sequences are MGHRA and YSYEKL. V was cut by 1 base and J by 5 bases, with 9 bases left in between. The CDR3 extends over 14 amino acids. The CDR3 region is CASSQVGRDNEQFF. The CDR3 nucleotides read TGCGCCAGCAGCCAAGTTGGCAGGGACAATGAGCAGTTCTTC.

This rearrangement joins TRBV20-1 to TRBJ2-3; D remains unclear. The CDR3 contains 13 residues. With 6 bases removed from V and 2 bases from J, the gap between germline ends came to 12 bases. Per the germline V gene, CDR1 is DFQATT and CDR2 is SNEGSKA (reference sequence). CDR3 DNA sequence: TGCAGTGCCTCTACACCTTACACAGATACGCAGTATTTT. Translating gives CSASTPYTDTQYF.